What follows are 27 T cell receptor beta chains derived from one specimen sequenced in a study of PD-1 blockade in classical Hodgkin lymphoma. Time point described: cycle 4 day 1 (C4D1), after around six weeks of nivolumab. In every patient, relapse followed autologous stem cell transplantation, while exposure to brentuximab vedotin differed. Assay: immunoSEQ multiplex PCR; the TCRdb copy retains only in-frame clones and omits some. The repertoire holds approximately 93,000 clones, with around four fifths as singletons. Material: peripheral blood mononuclear cells (PBMCs), obtained before the fourth cycle of nivolumab. All receptors come from a human donor with classical Hodgkin lymphoma.

The CDR3 bases are TGTGCCAGCAGACGCCGAGACAGGAACACTGAAGCTTTCTTT. Translating it yields CASRRRDRNTEAFF. The chain couples TRBV6-5 to TRBJ1-1; D perhaps matches TRBD1 (5 bases). The CDR3 contains 14 residues. Germline V gene sequence: CDR1 MNHEY, CDR2 SVGAGI. V was clipped by 6 bases and J by 1 base, with 12 bases between them.

In its sample, this clone was seen once. The gene calls are TRBV19 and TRBJ2-1; D unclear. Trimming left V 7 bases short and J 10 bases short, with 17 bases between. Germline V CDR1 and CDR2: LNHDA, SQIVND (reference sequence). The CDR3 runs 13 residues. CDR3 DNA: TGTGCCAGTATTCCTAAGTACGGGTTGGAGCAGTTCTTC. It specifies CASIPKYGLEQFF. Complete variable domain (other parts from reference TRBV19 and TRBJ2-1): DGGITQSPKYLFRKEGQNVTLSCEQNLNHDAMYWYRQDPGQGLRLIYYSQIVNDFQKGDIAEGYSVSREKKESFPLTVTSAQKNPTAFYLCASIPKYGLEQFFGPGTRLTVL.

This clone was counted once. This specimen includes other DNA sequences encoding the same CDR3. The chain joins TRBV19 to TRBJ2-7; the match to TRBD1 covers 8 bases. The CDR3 is 13 amino acids. Germline-derived CDR1 and CDR2 are LNHDA and SQIVND (reference sequence). The J segment lost 2 bases and the V segment lost 5 bases, leaving 2 bases of the junction unmatched. This chain's CDR3 is CASSRQGPYEQYF. CDR3 nucleotides: TGTGCCAGTAGTCGACAGGGGCCCTACGAGCAGTACTTC.

The chain links TRBV27 to TRBJ1-4; TRBD1 matches 12 bases. CDR3 length: 18 amino acids. V shed 3 bases and J 7 bases; nucleotides not matched to a gene: 12. Germline CDR1 MNHEY, CDR2 SMNVEV (reference sequence). This CDR3 reads CASSFVGTGGVEGEKLFF. Written as DNA, the CDR3 is TGTGCCAGCAGTTTTGTTGGGACAGGGGGCGTTGAGGGTGAAAAACTGTTTTTT.

The table lists this clone with a count of one. This sequence joins TRBV27 and TRBJ2-7, with unresolved D. In germline, CDR1 is MNHEY, CDR2 SMNVEV (reference sequence). The CDR3 consists of 13 residues. Trimming removed 7 bases from V and 4 bases from J, with 14 bases in between. The CDR3 sequence: CASNQAPVYEQYF. The CDR3, as DNA: TGTGCCAGCAATCAAGCGCCAGTTTACGAGCAGTACTTC.

DNA of the CDR3: TGTGCCAGCAGTTACGGCGGGAACACTGAAGCTTTCTTT. It is translated as CASSYGGNTEAFF. This chain links TRBV6-6 with TRBJ1-1; D is undetermined. Germline lookup yields CDR1 MNHNY and CDR2 SVGAGI (reference sequence). The V and J ends lost 2 bases and 1 base respectively, with 5 bases between them. This CDR3 comprises 13 residues.

The rearrangement uses TRBV4-1 and TRBJ1-2; D is perhaps TRBD1 (6 bases). V lost 5 bases and J lost 2, with 15 bases in between. Looked up from germline, CDR1 is MGHRA and CDR2 is YSYEKL. The CDR3 extends over 15 amino acids. In DNA form, the CDR3 reads TGCGCCAGCAGCATCCGGACAGAAGAAAACTATGGCTACACCTTC. Protein: CASSIRTEENYGYTF.

This chain links TRBV9 with TRBJ2-2, with D hard to call. This CDR3 region has 15 residues. Looked up from germline, CDR1 is SGDLS and CDR2 is YYNGEE. The ends were cut back, 0 bases at V and 0 bases at J, with 6 bases in the middle. This CDR3 is CASSVDPSNTGELFF. The CDR3 nucleotides read TGTGCCAGCAGCGTAGACCCTTCGAACACCGGGGAGCTGTTTTTT. Full variable domain (missing parts from reference TRBV9 and TRBJ2-2): DSGVTQTPKHLITATGQRVTLRCSPRSGDLSVYWYQQSLDQGLQFLIQYYNGEERAKGNILERFSAQQFPDLHSELNLSSLELGDSALYFCASSVDPSNTGELFFGEGSRLTVL.

The chain is built from TRBV6-1 and TRBJ2-1, with D possibly TRBD1 on 7 matching bases. V dropped 4 bases and J dropped 3 bases, with 16 bases sitting between them. This CDR3 has 16 residues. Germline V gene sequence: CDR1 MNHNS, CDR2 SASEGT. CDR3 sequence: CASSGQGGGLYNEQFF. CDR3 bases: TGTGCCAGCAGTGGACAGGGTGGGGGACTCTACAATGAGCAGTTCTTC.

The chain uses TRBV6-6 and TRBJ1-6; D gene uncertain. The CDR3 sequence is 16 residues long. Trimming removed 0 bases from V and 6 bases from J, with 12 bases in between. CDR1 and CDR2 from the germline V gene are MNHNY and SVGAGI (reference sequence). CDR3 in amino acids: CASSYSSPGLNSPLHF. DNA of the CDR3: TGTGCCAGCAGTTACTCGAGCCCTGGCCTTAATTCACCCCTCCACTTT.

V is TRBV28 and J is TRBJ2-2, with D possibly being TRBD1 (6 bases). The CDR3 loop spans 18 amino acids. Between the trimmed V and J ends, which lost 7 bases and 1 base, there was a span of 22 bases. Germline assignment: CDR1 MDHEN and CDR2 SYDVKM. CDR3 region: CASTLPVMGHLNTGELFF. Written as DNA, the CDR3 is TGTGCCAGCACCCTTCCGGTCATGGGACACCTGAACACCGGGGAGCTGTTTTTT.

The chain joins TRBV7-9 to TRBJ2-2, with TRBD1 as a possible D gene (6 bases). CDR3 length equals 17 residues. Germline CDR1 reads SEHNR; CDR2 reads FQNEAQ (reference sequence). V dropped 4 bases and J dropped 2 bases, with 17 bases sitting between them. CDR3 sequence (DNA): TGTGCCAGCAGCTCCGAACCAGGGGCGCTAAACACCGGGGAGCTGTTTTTT. It yields the protein CASSSEPGALNTGELFF.

There are a few counts of this clone. The gene calls are TRBV6-6 and TRBJ2-7; tentatively, D is TRBD2 (5 bases). The CDR3 loop spans 13 amino acids. V was trimmed by 5 bases and J by 4 bases, leaving 12 bases between them. Per the germline V gene, CDR1 is MNHNY and CDR2 is SVGAGI (reference sequence). For the CDR3, the DNA is TGTGCCAGCAGTCGAGGTGAGGGATACGAGCAGTACTTC. Protein: CASSRGEGYEQYF.

This chain joins TRBV7-9 and TRBJ1-3; a weak D match, TRBD1 (6 bases). The CDR3 loop spans 14 amino acids. CDR1 is SEHNR, CDR2 FQNEAQ, per germline (reference sequence). V was trimmed by 5 bases and J by 2 bases, leaving 10 bases between them. DNA of the CDR3: TGTGCCAGCAGCCTCGGGGGGCCTGGAAACACCATATATTTT. It is translated as CASSLGGPGNTIYF. The full variable domain, completed using reference TRBV7-9 and TRBJ1-3, is DTGVSQNPRHKITKRGQNVTFRCDPISEHNRLYWYRQTLGQGPEFLTYFQNEAQLEKSRLLSDRFSAERPKGSFSTLEIQRTEQGDSAMYLCASSLGGPGNTIYFGEGSWLTVV.

This clone turned up a few times. The chain couples TRBV4-3 to TRBJ2-1; 16 bases agree with TRBD2. The CDR3 runs 15 residues. Germline assignment: CDR1 LGHNA and CDR2 YSLEER. Losses at the gene ends were 3 bases for V and 9 bases for J; bases not matched to a gene: 2. DNA for the CDR3: TGCGCCAGCAGCCAGGGACTAGCGGGAGGGAGTGAGCAGTTCTTC. Translating it yields CASSQGLAGGSEQFF.

J is TRBJ2-1 and V is TRBV2, with 15 bases lining up with TRBD2. Per germline, CDR1 SNHLY and CDR2 FYNNEI. V gave up 7 bases and J gave up 10 bases; unmatched junction bases: 8. The CDR3 sequence is 15 residues long. In nucleotides, the CDR3 is TGTGCCAGCACCTTGGGACTAGCGGGAGGAGGGGAGCAGTTCTTC. Its protein product is CASTLGLAGGGEQFF.

This clone turned up a few times. The chain couples TRBV28 to TRBJ2-7, with TRBD1 identical over 9 bases. Germline V gene lookup returns CDR1 MDHEN and CDR2 SYDVKM. The CDR3 has 14 residues. J was trimmed by 2 bases and V by 9 bases; bases with no gene match: 8. CDR3 residues: CASLRDRVAYEQYF. Written as DNA, the CDR3 is TGTGCCAGTCTCCGGGACAGGGTTGCCTACGAGCAGTACTTC.

This chain links TRBV7-3 with TRBJ2-3; D not resolved. Germline assignment: CDR1 SGHTA and CDR2 FQGTGA. The CDR3 covers 13 residues. Trimming removed 1 base at V and 4 bases at J, with 6 bases between. This CDR3 is CASSLSRADTQYF. CDR3 coding DNA: TGTGCCAGCAGCTTAAGTAGAGCAGATACGCAGTATTTT.

This clone was detected once. Written as DNA, the CDR3 is TGTGCCAGCAGACTAACAGGGAACACTGAAGCTTTCTTT. The encoded protein is CASRLTGNTEAFF. This sequence joins TRBV6-4 and TRBJ1-1; possible D gene TRBD1, 5 bases. Germline V gives CDR1 MRHNA, CDR2 SNTAGT. With 6 bases removed from V and 1 base from J, the gap between germline ends came to 9 bases. The CDR3 contains 13 residues.

This chain connects TRBV7-3 to TRBJ2-3; 9 bases map to TRBD2. The trim removed 3 bases at V and 1 base at J, leaving 2 bases unmatched. The CDR3 contains 15 residues. The germline CDR1 and CDR2 sequences are SGHTA and FQGTGA. CDR3 residues: CASSFLAGGTDTQYF. CDR3 coding DNA: TGTGCCAGCAGCTTCTTAGCGGGGGGCACAGATACGCAGTATTTT.

The chain links TRBV5-1 to TRBJ2-5; D not resolved. CDR1 is SGHRS, CDR2 YFSETQ, per germline. Trimming left V 3 bases short and J 2 bases short, with 14 bases between. This CDR3 is 15 amino acids long. As DNA, the CDR3 is TGCGCCAGCAGCTATTCCCCCCAGTTGCAAGAGACCCAGTACTTC. Translated: CASSYSPQLQETQYF.

A note on this clone: One end of the junction varies from germline; a read error may be responsible. The V gene is TRBV19, the J gene TRBJ1-2; D remains ambiguous. The CDR3 has 12 amino acids. Germline-derived CDR1 and CDR2 are LNHDA and SQIVND (reference sequence). The CDR3 reads CASSIRTNGHTF. The CDR3 DNA follows: TGTGCCAGTAGTATCCGGACGAATGGCCACACCTTC.

A few counts support this clone. The chain has TRBV7-9 and TRBJ2-3; D perhaps matches TRBD1 (6 bases). Trimming left V 6 bases short and J 6 bases short, with 10 bases between. CDR3 size: 12 residues. The germline V gene has CDR1 SEHNR and CDR2 FQNEAQ (reference sequence). The CDR3 sequence is CASRQQGDTQYF. The CDR3 DNA is TGTGCCAGCAGACAGCAGGGGGATACGCAGTATTTT. The variable domain in full, completed from reference TRBV7-9 and TRBJ2-3, reads DTGVSQNPRHKITKRGQNVTFRCDPISEHNRLYWYRQTLGQGPEFLTYFQNEAQLEKSRLLSDRFSAERPKGSFSTLEIQRTEQGDSAMYLCASRQQGDTQYFGPGTRLTVL.

The V gene is TRBV5-1, the J gene TRBJ2-2; a weak D match, TRBD2 (5 bases). This CDR3 comprises 17 residues. The germline V and J ends were trimmed by 2 bases and 3 bases, with 17 bases remaining between them. Germline assignment: CDR1 SGHRS and CDR2 YFSETQ. The CDR3, as DNA: TGCGCCAGCAGCTTCCCACCCGGGAACCAGGACACCGGGGAGCTGTTTTTT. Translated, it gives CASSFPPGNQDTGELFF. The whole variable domain, filled in from reference TRBV5-1 and TRBJ2-2, reads KAGVTQTPRYLIKTRGQQVTLSCSPISGHRSVSWYQQTPGQGLQFLFEYFSETQRNKGNFPGRFSGRQFSNSRSEMNVSTLELGDSALYLCASSFPPGNQDTGELFFGEGSRLTVL.

The rearrangement joins TRBV11-1 to TRBJ2-3; 9 nucleotides align to TRBD1. Per the germline V gene, CDR1 is SGHAT and CDR2 is FQDESV (reference sequence). V was clipped by 4 bases and J by 7 bases; unmatched bases: 12. The CDR3 totals 16 residues. The CDR3 DNA sequence: TGTGCCAGCAGCTCCCTCCCGGGACAGGGTTTTAATACGCAGTATTTT. Translation: CASSSLPGQGFNTQYF.

This chain joins TRBV19 and TRBJ2-7; 8 bases map to TRBD2. The CDR3 is 14 residues long. V gave up 4 bases and J gave up 0 bases; unmatched junction bases: 2. The V gene's germline CDR1 is LNHDA and CDR2 SQIVND (reference sequence). CDR3 loop: CASSSGRSSYEQYF. In DNA form, the CDR3 reads TGTGCCAGTAGTAGCGGGAGGAGCTCCTACGAGCAGTACTTC.

This sequence joins TRBV6-9 and TRBJ2-7, with a tentative D call TRBD1 (6 bases). There are 14 residues in the CDR3. CDR1 is MNHGY, CDR2 SVAAGI, per germline. Deletions cut 4 bases from V and 1 base from J, with 11 bases between. CDR3 nucleotides: TGTGCCAGCAGTTTCCAGGGGCGGTCCTACGAGCAGTACTTC. It yields the protein CASSFQGRSYEQYF.